These 5 T cell receptor beta chains originate from one sample sequenced in a study of T cells after posttransplantation cyclophosphamide. Assay used: immunoSEQ multiplex PCR; TCRdb lists only in-frame clones, some missing. The repertoire consists of tens of thousands of clones, with around 84% occurring once and the leading ten covering 2.8%. Specimen: PBMCs. These receptors all come from a man aged 30 to 39 with a blood cancer, CMV-positive, and with a related stem cell donor.

The chain couples TRBV6-5 to TRBJ2-5, with 8 bases aligning to TRBD1. Germline loops: CDR1 MNHEY, CDR2 SVGAGI. The CDR3 sequence is 14 residues long. V lost 6 bases, J lost 5 bases, and 8 bases stayed unmatched. The CDR3 region has the DNA TGTGCCAGCAGGACCACAGGGGGGCGGGAGACCCAGTACTTC. Its translation: CASRTTGGRETQYF.

The rearrangement uses TRBV18 and TRBJ2-7; 8 nucleotides match TRBD2. CDR3 size: 15 residues. Germline V gives CDR1 KGHSH, CDR2 LQKENI. V trimming: 3 bases; J trimming: 4 bases; junction bases outside the gene matches: 8. This CDR3 is CASSPYGTRQYEQYF. The CDR3 DNA is TGTGCCAGCTCACCTTACGGGACTAGACAATACGAGCAGTACTTC.

The chain is built from TRBV4-1 and TRBJ2-7, with 7 bases identical to TRBD1. The V gene's germline CDR1 is MGHRA and CDR2 YSYEKL. The CDR3 spans 16 residues. V was pared by 0 bases and J by 6 bases, with 11 bases of the junction left unmatched. CDR3 DNA sequence: TGCGCCAGCAGCCAAGAGGGCCTAGGGACAGATCTCGAGCAGTACTTC. This sequence encodes CASSQEGLGTDLEQYF.

The chain combines TRBV7-2 with TRBJ1-1; TRBD1 agrees at 9 bases. Germline V lookup: CDR1 SGHTA, CDR2 FQGNSA. V was clipped by 7 bases and J by 5 bases; unmatched bases: 11. There are 15 residues in the CDR3. This chain's CDR3 is CASTNGQGLGTEAFF. CDR3 nucleotides: TGTGCCAGCACCAACGGACAGGGGCTAGGAACTGAAGCTTTCTTT.

This chain joins TRBV9 and TRBJ2-3; D call uncertain. V was cut by 3 bases and J by 4 bases, with 15 bases left in between. The V gene's germline CDR1 is SGDLS and CDR2 YYNGEE. This CDR3 has 15 amino acids. CDR3: CASSGFTTEADTQYF. CDR3 bases: TGTGCCAGCAGCGGGTTTACCACCGAGGCAGATACGCAGTATTTT.